This T cell receptor beta chain was profiled in a study of cytomegalovirus exposure and HLA in healthy donors. Researchers ran the PCR with 60 Vbeta and 13 Jbeta primers. Sequenced by immunoSEQ multiplex PCR; TCRdb stores in-frame clones only, minus some. Of 60,000 or so clones detected, roughly four fifths appear once; the ten largest clones hold about 1.5%. In germline, CDR1 is MNHEY, CDR2 SVGAGI. This CDR3 comprises 14 residues. Trimming pared 6 bases from V and 1 base from J, leaving 12 bases between. The TCR originated in a man aged 35 to 55 in good health and CMV-seronegative. The specimen sequenced was PBMCs. V is TRBV6-5 and J is TRBJ2-5, with D possibly matching TRBD1 (6 bases). The CDR3 sequence: CASSNGQSQETQYF. The CDR3, as DNA: TGTGCCAGCAGCAACGGACAGAGCCAAGAGACCCAGTACTTC.